Below are 30 T cell receptor beta chains sequenced from a single sample in a study of blood T cell repertoires in COVID-19. Produced via immunoSEQ multiplex PCR; TCRdb's table is partial and in-frame only. This table has some 120,000 clones, around 89% appearing once. The sample was peripheral blood. The source of these receptors is a human donor with acute or convalescent COVID-19. The donor label of this sample is uncertain.

The chain uses TRBV18 and TRBJ1-1; no clear D gene. The CDR3 runs 12 residues. Germline loops: CDR1 KGHSH, CDR2 LQKENI. The germline V and J ends were trimmed by 2 bases and 8 bases, with 9 bases remaining between them. CDR3: CASSPFGEEAFF. CDR3 DNA: TGTGCCAGCTCACCATTCGGAGAGGAAGCTTTCTTT.

The CDR3 DNA is TGTGCCACCAGCAGAGTAATCGGGTCACCCTACAATGAGCAGTTCTTC. This sequence encodes CATSRVIGSPYNEQFF. This chain uses TRBV15 with TRBJ2-1; D gene uncertain. The CDR3 is 16 amino acids. CDR1 is LNHNV, CDR2 YYDKDF, per germline (reference sequence). With 1 base removed from V and 2 bases from J, the gap between germline ends came to 12 bases.

The rearrangement links TRBV30 to TRBJ2-1; TRBD2 aligns across 10 bases. CDR3 size: 14 residues. The junction had 12 bases not matched to a gene; V was cut back by 5 bases and J by 11 bases. Germline CDR1 GTSNPN, CDR2 SVGIG (reference sequence). The CDR3 DNA is TGTGCCTGGCGACTAGCGGGTGGGCCCGCACAGCAGTTCTTC. Its translation: CAWRLAGGPAQQFF. The whole variable domain, filled in from reference TRBV30 and TRBJ2-1, reads SQTIHQWPATLVQPVGSPLSLECTVEGTSNPNLYWYRQAAGRGLQLLFYSVGIGQISSEVPQNLSASRPQDRQFILSSKKLLLSDSGFYLCAWRLAGGPAQQFFGPGTRLTVL.

CDR3 coding DNA: TGTGCCATCAAGAGGGACAAGAACACCGGGGAGCTGTTTTTT. Translated, it gives CAIKRDKNTGELFF. The rearrangement joins TRBV10-3 to TRBJ2-2; D perhaps matches TRBD1 (6 bases). The CDR3 extends over 14 amino acids. Germline V lookup: CDR1 ENHRY, CDR2 SYGVKD. V dropped 7 bases and J dropped 1 base, with 10 bases sitting between them.

The chain carries TRBV7-3 and TRBJ2-3; 9 bases are shared with TRBD2. The CDR3 runs 16 residues. V trimming: 5 bases; J trimming: 5 bases; junction bases outside the gene matches: 11. The germline gives CDR1 SGHTA, CDR2 FQGTGA. DNA for the CDR3: TGTGCCAGCAGCCCCCGGGGCGGGGGGGCTAGAGATACGCAGTATTTT. Its protein is CASSPRGGGARDTQYF.

The V call is TRBV5-6, the J call TRBJ1-1, with TRBD1 matching 11 bases. CDR1 is SGHDT, CDR2 YYEEEE, per germline. The CDR3 is 17 amino acids. The V and J ends lost 4 bases and 3 bases, in that order; junction bases with no gene match: 11. The CDR3 nucleotides are TGTGCCAGCAGCATAAGGACAGGGGGCGTTTCTCACACTGAAGCTTTCTTT. It specifies CASSIRTGGVSHTEAFF.

This clone was observed a single time. The J gene is TRBJ1-2, the V gene TRBV6-6; possibly TRBD1 for D (6 bases). CDR3 length equals 14 residues. The germline V gene has CDR1 MNHNY and CDR2 SVGAGI (reference sequence). The V and J ends lost 7 bases and 0 bases respectively, with 12 bases between them. CDR3 sequence (DNA): TGTGCCAGCATACGACAGGTGACTAACTATGGCTACACCTTC. This translates into CASIRQVTNYGYTF.

This clone was seen just once. The V gene is TRBV27, the J gene TRBJ1-1, with a possible D match to TRBD1 (5 bases). V shed 6 bases and J shed 2 bases, with 16 bases lying between them. This CDR3 comprises 15 residues. Germline V gene sequence: CDR1 MNHEY, CDR2 SMNVEV (reference sequence). CDR3 DNA sequence: TGTGCCAGCAGCCTAAAACGGGGGAGTAACACTGAAGCTTTCTTT. It codes for CASSLKRGSNTEAFF.

This chain connects TRBV28 to TRBJ2-3, with a weak D call TRBD1 (6 bases). This CDR3 spans 14 amino acids. Per germline, CDR1 MDHEN and CDR2 SYDVKM. Trimming took 8 bases from V and 4 from J, leaving 16 bases between them. The CDR3 coding sequence is TGTGCCAGCGGTAGTGGGGGCGAGGCAGATACGCAGTATTTT. Its translation: CASGSGGEADTQYF.

This clone was counted once. The V gene is TRBV12-3 or TRBV12-4, the J gene TRBJ1-1; no clear D. Trimming stripped 4 bases from V and 5 bases from J, with 11 bases between. This CDR3 comprises 13 residues. The chain's CDR3 is CASSSTVSTEAFF. The CDR3 region has the DNA TGTGCCAGCAGTTCAACAGTTTCTACTGAAGCTTTCTTT.

The rearrangement links TRBV6-5 to TRBJ2-2; 7 bases align to TRBD1. V shed 6 bases, J shed 1 base, and the junction held 2 bases outside the gene matches. This CDR3 is 14 amino acids long. Germline V CDR1 and CDR2: MNHEY, SVGAGI. In nucleotides, the CDR3 is TGTGCCAGCAGGGGGACAGAGAACACCGGGGAGCTGTTTTTT. Its protein is CASRGTENTGELFF.

This clone was seen just once. V and J are TRBV5-1 and TRBJ1-6, with a possible D match to TRBD1 (5 bases). V was pared by 7 bases and J by 9 bases, with 17 bases between. The V gene's germline CDR1 is SGHRS and CDR2 YFSETQ. This CDR3 is 14 amino acids long. The chain's CDR3 is CASRPGTEGSPLHF. The CDR3 DNA reads as TGCGCCAGCCGCCCCGGGACGGAGGGTTCACCCCTCCACTTT.

The rearrangement joins TRBV7-2 to TRBJ2-1, with 8 bases matching TRBD1. From germline, CDR1 is SGHTA and CDR2 FQGNSA. The CDR3 covers 14 residues. V lost 5 bases, J lost 4 bases, and 4 bases stayed unmatched. The CDR3 DNA sequence: TGTGCCAGCAGCAGGGACAGGAGTTACAATGAGCAGTTCTTC. Encoded protein: CASSRDRSYNEQFF.

The chain joins TRBV28 to TRBJ1-2; D is ambiguous. The CDR3 extends over 12 amino acids. V was shortened by 11 bases and J by 1 base, with 11 bases between the two germline ends. CDR1 and CDR2 (germline): MDHEN, SYDVKM. The CDR3 DNA sequence: TGTGCCTGCTATCTATATAACTATGGCTACACCTTC. This encodes CACYLYNYGYTF.

This chain joins TRBV7-2 and TRBJ2-1; 11 nucleotides line up with TRBD2. This CDR3 has 15 amino acids. The germline V gene encodes CDR1 SGHTA and CDR2 FQGNSA. V lost 1 base, J lost 9 bases, and 5 bases stayed unmatched. CDR3 residues: CASSLGLAGGPEQFF. The CDR3 DNA reads TGTGCCAGCAGCTTAGGGCTAGCGGGAGGACCTGAGCAGTTCTTC.

The chain has TRBV24-1 and TRBJ1-2; 9 bases line up with TRBD1. This CDR3 has 14 amino acids. Germline V lookup: CDR1 KGHDR, CDR2 SFDVKD. The junction had 4 bases not matched to a gene; V was cut back by 6 bases and J by 3 bases. The CDR3 here is CATSQTGGDYGYTF. CDR3 bases: TGTGCCACCAGTCAAACAGGGGGCGACTATGGCTACACCTTC.

This clone showed up just a few times. The chain combines TRBV21-1 with TRBJ2-7; the table's D call, TRBD2, has no DNA check behind it. TRBV21-1 is listed as a pseudogene. The CDR3 contains 16 residues. CDR3 in DNA: TGTGCCAGCAGCGGCTGGACTAGCGGAGCCGCCTACGAGCAGTACTTC. Translation: CASSGWTSGAAYEQYF.

The sample holds one count of this clone. This chain connects TRBV30 to TRBJ1-1; a possible D gene is TRBD1 (5 bases). Germline V gene sequence: CDR1 GTSNPN, CDR2 SVGIG (reference sequence). With 2 bases removed from V and 3 bases from J, the gap between germline ends came to 10 bases. This CDR3 has 13 residues. The CDR3 sequence: CAWSSQADTEAFF. The CDR3 DNA reads as TGTGCCTGGAGTTCACAGGCGGACACTGAAGCTTTCTTT.

This chain joins TRBV6-2 or TRBV6-3 and TRBJ2-5, with 10 bases lining up with TRBD1. The V segment lost 2 bases and the J segment 4 bases; nucleotides outside the gene matches: 10. In germline, CDR1 is MNHEY, CDR2 SVGEGT. This CDR3 contains 17 residues. CDR3 nucleotide sequence: TGTGCCAGCAGTTACCTCGTCGGGACAGGGGCACGAGAGACCCAGTACTTC. Encoded protein: CASSYLVGTGARETQYF.

The chain employs TRBV7-2 and TRBJ1-3; unclear D gene. The germline V and J ends were trimmed by 1 base and 4 bases, with 14 bases remaining between them. CDR3 length: 16 residues. Germline V gene data show CDR1 as SGHTA and CDR2 as FQGNSA. CDR3 DNA: TGTGCCAGCAGCTTAGGAGACATTATAACCGGAAACACCATATATTTT. Translated, it gives CASSLGDIITGNTIYF.

The rearrangement joins TRBV5-1 to TRBJ1-2, with 10 bases fitting TRBD1. CDR1 and CDR2 from the germline V gene are SGHRS and YFSETQ. The CDR3 length is 16 residues. Germline trimming cut 4 bases from V and 6 bases from J; bases unmatched to any gene: 12. The CDR3 nucleotides are TGCGCCAGCAGCGTGGGCTGGACAGGGGGAAACAATGGCTACACCTTC. Translation: CASSVGWTGGNNGYTF. The full variable domain, its missing parts supplied by reference TRBV5-1 and TRBJ1-2, is KAGVTQTPRYLIKTRGQQVTLSCSPISGHRSVSWYQQTPGQGLQFLFEYFSETQRNKGNFPGRFSGRQFSNSRSEMNVSTLELGDSALYLCASSVGWTGGNNGYTFGSGTRLTVV.

The chain is built from TRBV27 and TRBJ2-1, with 11 positions matching TRBD2. V dropped 5 bases and J dropped 1; count of bases not matched to a gene: 4. The CDR3 length is 16 residues. Per the germline V gene, CDR1 is MNHEY and CDR2 is SMNVEV (reference sequence). The chain's CDR3 is CASSPGLAVSYNEQFF. CDR3 nucleotides: TGTGCCAGCAGTCCGGGACTAGCGGTTTCCTACAATGAGCAGTTCTTC.

The V and J genes are TRBV29-1 and TRBJ2-5; perhaps TRBD1 as D (6 bases). The CDR3 sequence is 13 residues long. Germline loops: CDR1 SQVTM, CDR2 ANQGSEA. The V gene lost 3 bases and the J gene lost 4 bases, with 12 bases spanning the gap. CDR3 coding DNA: TGCAGCGTTGAGAGTTGGGGGCGAGAGACCCAGTACTTC. Its protein is CSVESWGRETQYF.

This chain uses TRBV9 with TRBJ1-2; D is unclear. V lost 4 bases to trimming and J lost 0 bases, with 10 bases between them. This CDR3 comprises 14 residues. CDR1 is SGDLS and CDR2 is YYNGEE in the germline V gene. The CDR3: CASSSGSANYGYTF. The CDR3 coding sequence is TGTGCCAGCAGCTCCGGGTCGGCTAACTATGGCTACACCTTC.

Points on this clone: This specimen includes other DNA sequences encoding the same CDR3. This chain uses TRBV27 with TRBJ2-7, with 8 bases matching TRBD2. The V segment lost 8 bases and the J segment 3 bases; nucleotides outside the gene matches: 9. The CDR3 extends over 14 amino acids. Germline CDR1 and CDR2: MNHEY and SMNVEV (reference sequence). CDR3 residues: CASSLSGGVYEQYF. In DNA form, the CDR3 reads TGTGCCAGCTCCCTCTCCGGGGGGGTCTACGAGCAGTACTTC.

The chain combines TRBV20-1 with TRBJ1-2; possible D gene TRBD1, 5 bases. V dropped 3 bases and J dropped 4 bases, with 9 bases sitting between them. CDR1 and CDR2 (germline): DFQATT, SNEGSKA (reference sequence). The CDR3 sequence is 12 residues long. CDR3 in amino acids: CSASPDSYGYTF. CDR3 DNA: TGCAGTGCTAGTCCTGACAGCTATGGCTACACCTTC.

CDR3 sequence reads: CASSESPASGIYNEQFF. The CDR3 DNA follows: TGTGCCAGCAGTGAATCGCCAGCTAGCGGAATCTACAATGAGCAGTTCTTC. The rearrangement joins TRBV6-4 to TRBJ2-1, with 7 bases that match TRBD2. With V trimmed by 3 bases and J by 3 bases, 11 bases remained unmatched. The CDR3 runs 17 residues. CDR1 and CDR2 from the germline V gene are MRHNA and SNTAGT.

The V and J genes are TRBV3-1 (or the pseudogene TRBV3-2) and TRBJ2-2, with 10 bases lining up with TRBD1. The CDR3 loop spans 16 amino acids. V was pared by 3 bases and J by 2 bases, with 3 bases of the junction left unmatched. CDR1 is LGHDT, CDR2 YNNKEL, per germline (reference sequence). In DNA, the CDR3 is TGTGCCAGCAGCCACCGGGACAGGGGAAACACCGGGGAGCTGTTTTTT. It yields the protein CASSHRDRGNTGELFF.

The genes are TRBV2 and TRBJ2-1, with D maybe TRBD2 (5 bases). The V gene lost 6 bases and the J gene lost 0 bases, with 12 bases spanning the gap. The germline V gene has CDR1 SNHLY and CDR2 FYNNEI. The CDR3 spans 15 residues. CDR3 sequence: CASRADWSSYNEQFF. CDR3 DNA sequence: TGTGCCAGCAGAGCGGACTGGAGCTCCTACAATGAGCAGTTCTTC.

The V call is TRBV27, the J call TRBJ1-4; possibly TRBD1 for D (5 bases). The CDR3 loop spans 15 amino acids. Trimming took 5 bases from V and 8 from J, leaving 18 bases between them. Germline V CDR1 and CDR2: MNHEY, SMNVEV (reference sequence). The CDR3 DNA reads TGTGCCAGCAGTCCGTCCGACATGGGGCGGGAAAAACTGTTTTTT. This gives the protein CASSPSDMGREKLFF.